This T cell receptor (beta chain) is drawn from a study of OX40 agonist ivuxolimab in advanced cancers. At the level of the study: Every 2 weeks, patients received ivuxolimab intravenously, dosed at 0.01 to 10 mg/kg.

The V gene lost 7 bases and the J gene lost 5 bases, with 14 bases spanning the gap. Germline V CDR1 and CDR2: MNHNS, SASEGT. The CDR3 runs 13 residues. Profiled with immunoSEQ multiplex PCR; TCRdb holds only in-frame clones, not every one. Among fewer than 70,000 clones listed, more than 65% were seen once. This clonotype originated in an adult with an advanced solid tumor such as melanoma, head and neck, liver or kidney cancer. The sequencing used CD4+ or CD8+ T cells sorted from blood, collected in a trial of the OX40 agonist ivuxolimab. The J gene is TRBJ1-2, the V gene TRBV6-1, with TRBD1 as a possible D gene (5 bases). CDR3 residues: CASTPSREYGYTF. In DNA form, the CDR3 reads TGTGCCAGCACGCCCTCCAGGGAGTATGGCTACACCTTC.